The 29 T cell receptor beta chains below were found in one sample sequenced in a study of blood T cell repertoires in COVID-19. The method was immunoSEQ multiplex PCR; TCRdb's version includes in-frame clones alone and lacks a portion of them. The data hold approximately 25,000 clones, with approximately 75% observed a single time. The sample was peripheral blood. The receptors shown here come from a woman in her 70s with COVID-19, enrolled during active disease.

The J gene is TRBJ2-5, the V gene TRBV5-1; 9 positions match TRBD2. CDR3 length equals 15 residues. V lost 3 bases and J lost 4; bases outside the gene matches: 7. Germline lookup yields CDR1 SGHRS and CDR2 YFSETQ. The CDR3: CASSWAPREGETQYF. For the CDR3, the DNA is TGCGCCAGCAGCTGGGCGCCGCGGGAGGGAGAGACCCAGTACTTC.

Details on this clone: Distinct nucleotide sequences in the sample also encode this CDR3. This chain links TRBV14 with TRBJ1-1; D is unresolved. The germline V gene encodes CDR1 SGHDN and CDR2 FVKESK. Between the trimmed V and J ends, which lost 0 bases and 1 base, there was a span of 3 bases. The CDR3 is made up of 13 amino acids. In DNA form, the CDR3 reads TGTGCCAGCAGCCAAGATCAGAACACTGAAGCTTTCTTT. Amino acids: CASSQDQNTEAFF.

V is TRBV20-1 and J is TRBJ2-1, with D possibly being TRBD1 (5 bases). This CDR3 spans 16 amino acids. Per germline, CDR1 DFQATT and CDR2 SNEGSKA (reference sequence). V was cut by 3 bases and J by 6 bases, with 21 bases left in between. DNA of the CDR3: TGCAGTGCTAGTGGGGCACTCCTCCAAGGCTCCAATGAGCAGTTCTTC. Translating gives CSASGALLQGSNEQFF.

This chain links TRBV9 with TRBJ1-2; 7 bases are a match to TRBD1. This CDR3 has 16 residues. V trimming: 2 bases; J trimming: 2 bases; junction bases outside the gene matches: 9. The V gene's germline CDR1 is SGDLS and CDR2 YYNGEE. CDR3 sequence: CASSVDRDSLNYGYTF. In DNA form, the CDR3 reads TGTGCCAGCAGCGTTGATCGGGACAGCCTAAACTATGGCTACACCTTC.

The genes are TRBV28 and TRBJ1-1; TRBD1 matches 7 bases. V trimming: 6 bases; J trimming: 11 bases; junction bases outside the gene matches: 9. In germline, CDR1 is MDHEN, CDR2 SYDVKM. The CDR3 is 12 amino acids. The CDR3 DNA reads TGTGCCAGCAGCCGTGACAGGGAAAGGGCTTTCTTT. Its protein product is CASSRDRERAFF. The variable domain in full, completed from reference TRBV28 and TRBJ1-1, reads DVKVTQSSRYLVKRTGEKVFLECVQDMDHENMFWYRQDPGLGLRLIYFSYDVKMKEKGDIPEGYSVSREKKERFSLILESASTNQTSMYLCASSRDRERAFFGQGTRLTVV.

V is TRBV7-9 and J is TRBJ1-2, with a weak D call TRBD1 (6 bases). The CDR3 contains 12 residues. The ends were cut back, 7 bases at V and 8 bases at J, with 14 bases in the middle. Germline V gene sequence: CDR1 SEHNR, CDR2 FQNEAQ (reference sequence). CDR3 in DNA: TGTGCCAGCACTTTGGACAGAAACGGCTACACCTTC. This translates into CASTLDRNGYTF.

The genes are TRBV5-1 and TRBJ1-1; no clear D gene. This CDR3 region has 14 residues. The V end lost 0 bases, the J end lost 1 base, and 7 bases lay between the germline ends. Looked up from germline, CDR1 is SGHRS and CDR2 is YFSETQ. The CDR3, as DNA: TGCGCCAGCAGCTTGGAAGCAGGGAACACTGAAGCTTTCTTT. Translating gives CASSLEAGNTEAFF.

The chain combines TRBV5-1 with TRBJ2-1; D remains unclear. Germline CDR1 and CDR2: SGHRS and YFSETQ. The CDR3 extends over 16 amino acids. With 1 base removed from V and 0 bases from J, the gap between germline ends came to 11 bases. The DNA of the CDR3 is TGCGCCAGCAGCTTGTTAGGCGCGGTCTCCTACAATGAGCAGTTCTTC. Translating gives CASSLLGAVSYNEQFF.

The V call is TRBV2, the J call TRBJ2-2, with D maybe TRBD2 (5 bases). This CDR3 contains 14 residues. Trimming cost V 7 bases and J 7 bases, with 16 bases left between them. From germline, CDR1 is SNHLY and CDR2 FYNNEI. The CDR3 sequence is CASTLLSAGGELFF. The CDR3 region has the DNA TGTGCCAGCACCCTGCTGAGCGCGGGCGGGGAGCTGTTTTTT. The whole variable domain, remainder taken from reference TRBV2 and TRBJ2-2, is EPEVTQTPSHQVTQMGQEVILRCVPISNHLYFYWYRQILGQKVEFLVSFYNNEISEKSEIFDDQFSVERPDGSNFTLKIRSTKLEDSAMYFCASTLLSAGGELFFGEGSRLTVL.

This chain joins TRBV21-1 and TRBJ2-7; TRBD1 is the table's D call, not checked against the DNA. TRBV21-1 counts as a pseudogene. This CDR3 has 14 residues. CDR3 nucleotide sequence: TGTGCCAGCAGCAAGAGGGACAGGGACTACGAGCAGTACGTC. This gives the protein CASSKRDRDYEQYV.

This clone was seen once. The V gene is TRBV7-6, the J gene TRBJ1-2, with D perhaps matching TRBD1 (6 bases). V was cut by 0 bases and J by 3 bases, with 17 bases left in between. CDR1 SGHVS and CDR2 FNYEAQ come from the germline V gene. The CDR3 has 17 amino acids. The CDR3 region has the DNA TGTGCCAGCAGCTTAGCGCCCAGGGGCGGAAGGGACTATGGCTACACCTTC. Translated, it gives CASSLAPRGGRDYGYTF.

The V and J genes are TRBV5-1 and TRBJ1-1, with D possibly matching TRBD1 (5 bases). V lost 0 bases and J 0 bases, leaving 12 bases between the germline ends. This CDR3 region has 16 residues. CDR1 and CDR2 from the germline V gene are SGHRS and YFSETQ. CDR3 loop: CASSLAGGIMNTEAFF. The CDR3 DNA follows: TGCGCCAGCAGCTTGGCGGGGGGAATAATGAACACTGAAGCTTTCTTT.

Here the CDR3 DNA reads TGCGCCAGCAGCTTGTCGGGGAACACAGATACGCAGTATTTT. Amino acids: CASSLSGNTDTQYF. The V call is TRBV5-1, the J call TRBJ2-3; D is perhaps TRBD2 (5 bases). Germline values: CDR1 SGHRS, CDR2 YFSETQ. This CDR3 has 14 amino acids. V was clipped by 1 base and J by 2 bases, with 8 bases between them. Drawing the rest from reference TRBV5-1 and TRBJ2-3, the complete variable domain is KAGVTQTPRYLIKTRGQQVTLSCSPISGHRSVSWYQQTPGQGLQFLFEYFSETQRNKGNFPGRFSGRQFSNSRSEMNVSTLELGDSALYLCASSLSGNTDTQYFGPGTRLTVL.

The chain links TRBV19 to TRBJ2-1; tentatively, D is TRBD1 (6 bases). Trimming cost V 5 bases and J 9 bases, with 20 bases left between them. The CDR3 sequence is 15 residues long. Germline-derived CDR1 and CDR2 are LNHDA and SQIVND (reference sequence). CDR3 nucleotide sequence: TGTGCCAGTAGTGAACAGGGTGTAGGGTCGGGTGAGCAGTTCTTC. Translation gives CASSEQGVGSGEQFF.

This clone was detected only a few times. The V call is TRBV13, the J call TRBJ2-7; D uncertain. Trimming left V 5 bases short and J 4 bases short, with 15 bases between. This CDR3 comprises 14 residues. Germline V lookup: CDR1 PRHDT, CDR2 FYEKMQ (reference sequence). The CDR3 region has the DNA TGTGCCAGCAGCCCTGGGCCTGAACCTTACGAGCAGTACTTC. It is translated as CASSPGPEPYEQYF.

J is TRBJ2-7 and V is TRBV6-2 or TRBV6-3; 14 positions match TRBD2. After removal of 2 bases from V and 0 bases from J, the junction contained 12 bases not matched to a gene. CDR3 length: 20 amino acids. Germline V lookup: CDR1 MNHEY, CDR2 SVGEGT. The CDR3 nucleotides are TGTGCCAGCAGTTACAATAACGGACTAGCGGGAGGCAGGAGCTCCTACGAGCAGTACGTC. This sequence encodes CASSYNNGLAGGRSSYEQYV.

The chain recombines TRBV6-2 or TRBV6-3 with TRBJ2-1; D may be TRBD1 (5 bases). The CDR3 covers 16 residues. Germline CDR1 and CDR2: MNHEY and SVGEGT. V was trimmed by 5 bases and J by 6 bases, leaving 20 bases between them. CDR3 sequence reads: CASSHPRDSSSNEQFF. The CDR3 nucleotides are TGTGCCAGCAGTCACCCCAGGGATAGCAGTAGCAATGAGCAGTTCTTC.

This chain joins TRBV14 and TRBJ1-2; the D gene is possibly TRBD1 (5 bases). This CDR3 has 12 amino acids. Germline CDR1 and CDR2: SGHDN and FVKESK. Trimming cost V 3 bases and J 5 bases, with 7 bases left between them. CDR3 loop: CASSQGPYGYTF. The CDR3 nucleotides read TGTGCCAGCAGCCAGGGGCCTTATGGCTACACCTTC. The full variable domain, its missing parts supplied by reference TRBV14 and TRBJ1-2, is EAGVTQFPSHSVIEKGQTVTLRCDPISGHDNLYWYRRVMGKEIKFLLHFVKESKQDESGMPNNRFLAERTGGTYSTLKVQPAELEDSGVYFCASSQGPYGYTFGSGTRLTVV.

The chain uses TRBV10-3 and TRBJ1-2; D perhaps matches TRBD1 (5 bases). This CDR3 has 15 residues. V was clipped by 5 bases and J by 0 bases, with 13 bases between them. Germline assignment: CDR1 ENHRY and CDR2 SYGVKD. The chain's CDR3 is CAISLRQIANYGYTF. The CDR3 nucleotides read TGTGCCATCAGTTTGAGACAGATAGCTAACTATGGCTACACCTTC.

V and J are TRBV20-1 and TRBJ2-3; perhaps TRBD1 as D (5 bases). The CDR3 totals 11 residues. Germline assignment: CDR1 DFQATT and CDR2 SNEGSKA (reference sequence). V lost 6 bases, J lost 3 bases, and 7 bases lay in between. The CDR3 is CSASGTDTQYF. Here the CDR3 DNA reads TGCAGTGCGTCAGGGACAGATACGCAGTATTTT.

The chain employs TRBV18 and TRBJ2-1; the match to TRBD2 covers 7 bases. CDR3 length: 15 amino acids. CDR1 and CDR2 from the germline V gene are KGHSH and LQKENI. V shed 2 bases and J 15 bases; nucleotides not matched to a gene: 16. CDR3 in amino acids: CASSPGRAGFTMMFF. Here the CDR3 DNA reads TGTGCCAGCTCACCAGGGAGGGCGGGGTTTACAATGATGTTCTTC.

The rearrangement joins TRBV6-6 to TRBJ2-2; a weak D match, TRBD2 (6 bases). Germline V gene data show CDR1 as MNHNY and CDR2 as SVGAGI (reference sequence). The CDR3 length is 14 residues. V dropped 7 bases and J dropped 0 bases, with 9 bases sitting between them. CDR3 sequence reads: CASTSGPNTGELFF. The CDR3 nucleotides are TGTGCCAGCACCAGCGGGCCGAACACCGGGGAGCTGTTTTTT.

CDR3 coding DNA: TGTGCTAGTGGTCTGGGGCAGGGAAATTCACCCCTCCACTTT. Its protein is CASGLGQGNSPLHF. The chain joins TRBV12-5 to TRBJ1-6; the D gene is possibly TRBD1 (5 bases). The V gene lost 5 bases and the J gene lost 7 bases, with 12 bases spanning the gap. The germline CDR1 and CDR2 sequences are LGHNT and FRNRAP. The CDR3 consists of 14 residues.

This chain links TRBV18 with TRBJ2-2; 9 positions match TRBD2. Germline values: CDR1 KGHSH, CDR2 LQKENI. The CDR3 is made up of 16 amino acids. Losses at the gene ends were 2 bases for V and 4 bases for J; bases not matched to a gene: 5. Written as DNA, the CDR3 is TGTGCCAGCTCACCAGGTCTAGCGGGGCCCACCGGGGAGCTGTTTTTT. Translated, it gives CASSPGLAGPTGELFF.

This CDR3 is CARAGGQGTFF. CDR3 DNA sequence: TGTGCCAGGGCGGGGGGACAGGGAACTTTCTTT. This chain joins TRBV2 and TRBJ1-1; 9 bases map to TRBD1. After removal of 9 bases from V and 12 bases from J, the junction contained 8 bases not matched to a gene. The CDR3 totals 11 residues. CDR1 is SNHLY and CDR2 is FYNNEI in the germline V gene.

This chain joins TRBV10-1 and TRBJ1-5; TRBD1 aligns across 7 bases. This CDR3 contains 16 residues. Per germline, CDR1 WNHNN and CDR2 SYGVQD (reference sequence). Losses at the gene ends were 6 bases for V and 0 bases for J; bases not matched to a gene: 8. In DNA form, the CDR3 reads TGCGCCAGCAGGGATGGGACAGATGATAGCAATCAGCCCCAGCATTTT. Protein: CASRDGTDDSNQPQHF.

This clone is a singleton in its sample. CDR3 nucleotide sequence: TGTGCCAGCAGCTTCGGAACCGCCCGGGACTACACCTTC. Residues: CASSFGTARDYTF. The chain couples TRBV5-8 to TRBJ1-2; D gene ambiguous. The length of the CDR3 is 13 residues. The germline CDR1 and CDR2 sequences are SGHTS and YDEGEE. Trimming took 2 bases from V and 10 from J, leaving 15 bases between them.

This sequence joins TRBV5-6 and TRBJ1-2, with 7 nucleotides matching TRBD1. This CDR3 is built from 16 residues. Per germline, CDR1 SGHDT and CDR2 YYEEEE. The V gene end was trimmed by 2 bases and the J gene end by 4 bases; junction bases not matched to a gene: 11. The CDR3 loop is CASSLSLGQIFYGYTF. As DNA, the CDR3 is TGTGCCAGCAGCTTAAGTCTGGGACAGATTTTCTATGGCTACACCTTC.

This clone was detected only once. The rearrangement uses TRBV19 and TRBJ1-1, with a weak D call TRBD1 (5 bases). The V gene lost 6 bases and the J gene lost 0 bases, with 8 bases spanning the gap. CDR1 LNHDA and CDR2 SQIVND come from the germline V gene (reference sequence). This CDR3 comprises 13 residues. The CDR3 loop is CASRPTVNTEAFF. CDR3 DNA: TGTGCCAGTAGACCGACAGTGAACACTGAAGCTTTCTTT. The full variable domain, its missing parts supplied by reference TRBV19 and TRBJ1-1, is DGGITQSPKYLFRKEGQNVTLSCEQNLNHDAMYWYRQDPGQGLRLIYYSQIVNDFQKGDIAEGYSVSREKKESFPLTVTSAQKNPTAFYLCASRPTVNTEAFFGQGTRLTVV.